Listed here is a single T cell receptor beta chain. The entry originates in a study of early T cells in non-severe SARS-CoV-2 infection. TCRdb ran MiXCR on the 5' RACE reads and lists one entry per CDR3 protein. The sample lists about 99,000 distinct CDR3 sequences; 16% were seen once. The CDR3 totals 14 residues. V was shortened by 5 bases and J by 3 bases, with 13 bases between the two germline ends. This clonotype was sampled from an adult who was a healthcare worker with PCR-confirmed SARS-CoV-2 infection or an uninfected control (not recorded which). The gene calls are TRBV12-3 or TRBV12-4 and TRBJ1-2; TRBD1 is a possible D gene (6 bases). Material for sequencing was whole blood. CDR3 DNA sequence: TGTGCCAGCAGTCCTTGGGGGGCGGACTATGGCTACACCTTC. This sequence encodes CASSPWGADYGYTF.